The T cell receptor (beta chain) described here comes from a study of blood T cell repertoires in COVID-19 (dated by TCRdb to about 2020). For the wider study: Collaborator samples came from the United States, Italy and Spain and covered acute and convalescent phases of COVID-19. Nearly every sample came with metadata listing a de-identified subject ID, COVID-19 status, age in years and sex. Samples came from the ongoing ImmuneRACE study (first 160 participants) plus 1,254 subjects from 6 global collaborators. The dataset comprised deeply sampled blood TCRbeta repertoires from subjects exposed to, actively infected with, or recovered from COVID-19. Where HLA class I and class II types were available, the types were taken from metadata supplied by the sample provider, not from assay-based typing. The prospective study material was composed of cDNA or gDNA derived from T cells, B-cell-depleted T cells, or PBMCs. A freely available public database, intended as a resource for researchers studying the immune response to SARS-CoV-2, is where the repertoires were released. General findings and caveats noted by the study authors: The amount of clinical and demographic metadata varied by source and participant and was provided uncurated.

Trimming costs V 5 bases and J 4 bases, and their ends lie 18 bases apart. CDR1 SGHNT and CDR2 YYREEE were looked up in the germline V gene (reference sequence). From its cysteine to its phenylalanine, the CDR3 spans 15 amino acids. Of all the DNA, just the CDR3 is kept, 45 bases in frame from base 1. Collaborating institutions collected whole blood in K2EDTA tubes following their own protocols. For TCRbeta analysis, collaborators shipped samples in one of three forms: frozen whole blood, isolated PBMCs, or DNA extracted from either of those sample types. TCRbeta CDR3 regions were amplified from genomic DNA using the immunoSEQ Assay, a bias-controlled multiplex PCR. The paper's data handling went like this. The number of nucleated cells in each sample was estimated from the amplification of reference gene primers within the assay. Sequence reads were collapsed and filtered to measure the absolute abundance of every unique TCRbeta CDR3 rearrangement. For each sample, productive Simpson clonality was calculated as the square root of Simpson's diversity index across productive rearrangements. TCRdb obtained this table from immuneACCESS and retained in-frame rearrangements with V and J assigned. These tables miss some clones; where compared with another copy, unresolved V genes account for less than half of the shortfall, and the remainder is unexplained. V and J calls and clone size are copied from that table; D and trimming were computed from the DNA. Recorded for this sample are about 40,000 clones; around nine tenths of them occurred a single time. The ten largest make up around 0.43% of the sample.

Worth noting for this clone: No cognate antigen has been identified for it. No base-level quality is on record; no much larger clone is a single base apart.

The rearranged chain carries TRBV5-4 and TRBJ1-2; matching of 6 bases hints at TRBD1 as the D gene. The receptor was isolated from a human donor in a cohort sampled during active COVID-19. Sequenced sample: peripheral blood. The CDR3 protein is CASRANSGASYGYTF. The DNA reads TGTGCCAGCAGAGCGAATTCAGGGGCCTCCTATGGCTACACCTTC.